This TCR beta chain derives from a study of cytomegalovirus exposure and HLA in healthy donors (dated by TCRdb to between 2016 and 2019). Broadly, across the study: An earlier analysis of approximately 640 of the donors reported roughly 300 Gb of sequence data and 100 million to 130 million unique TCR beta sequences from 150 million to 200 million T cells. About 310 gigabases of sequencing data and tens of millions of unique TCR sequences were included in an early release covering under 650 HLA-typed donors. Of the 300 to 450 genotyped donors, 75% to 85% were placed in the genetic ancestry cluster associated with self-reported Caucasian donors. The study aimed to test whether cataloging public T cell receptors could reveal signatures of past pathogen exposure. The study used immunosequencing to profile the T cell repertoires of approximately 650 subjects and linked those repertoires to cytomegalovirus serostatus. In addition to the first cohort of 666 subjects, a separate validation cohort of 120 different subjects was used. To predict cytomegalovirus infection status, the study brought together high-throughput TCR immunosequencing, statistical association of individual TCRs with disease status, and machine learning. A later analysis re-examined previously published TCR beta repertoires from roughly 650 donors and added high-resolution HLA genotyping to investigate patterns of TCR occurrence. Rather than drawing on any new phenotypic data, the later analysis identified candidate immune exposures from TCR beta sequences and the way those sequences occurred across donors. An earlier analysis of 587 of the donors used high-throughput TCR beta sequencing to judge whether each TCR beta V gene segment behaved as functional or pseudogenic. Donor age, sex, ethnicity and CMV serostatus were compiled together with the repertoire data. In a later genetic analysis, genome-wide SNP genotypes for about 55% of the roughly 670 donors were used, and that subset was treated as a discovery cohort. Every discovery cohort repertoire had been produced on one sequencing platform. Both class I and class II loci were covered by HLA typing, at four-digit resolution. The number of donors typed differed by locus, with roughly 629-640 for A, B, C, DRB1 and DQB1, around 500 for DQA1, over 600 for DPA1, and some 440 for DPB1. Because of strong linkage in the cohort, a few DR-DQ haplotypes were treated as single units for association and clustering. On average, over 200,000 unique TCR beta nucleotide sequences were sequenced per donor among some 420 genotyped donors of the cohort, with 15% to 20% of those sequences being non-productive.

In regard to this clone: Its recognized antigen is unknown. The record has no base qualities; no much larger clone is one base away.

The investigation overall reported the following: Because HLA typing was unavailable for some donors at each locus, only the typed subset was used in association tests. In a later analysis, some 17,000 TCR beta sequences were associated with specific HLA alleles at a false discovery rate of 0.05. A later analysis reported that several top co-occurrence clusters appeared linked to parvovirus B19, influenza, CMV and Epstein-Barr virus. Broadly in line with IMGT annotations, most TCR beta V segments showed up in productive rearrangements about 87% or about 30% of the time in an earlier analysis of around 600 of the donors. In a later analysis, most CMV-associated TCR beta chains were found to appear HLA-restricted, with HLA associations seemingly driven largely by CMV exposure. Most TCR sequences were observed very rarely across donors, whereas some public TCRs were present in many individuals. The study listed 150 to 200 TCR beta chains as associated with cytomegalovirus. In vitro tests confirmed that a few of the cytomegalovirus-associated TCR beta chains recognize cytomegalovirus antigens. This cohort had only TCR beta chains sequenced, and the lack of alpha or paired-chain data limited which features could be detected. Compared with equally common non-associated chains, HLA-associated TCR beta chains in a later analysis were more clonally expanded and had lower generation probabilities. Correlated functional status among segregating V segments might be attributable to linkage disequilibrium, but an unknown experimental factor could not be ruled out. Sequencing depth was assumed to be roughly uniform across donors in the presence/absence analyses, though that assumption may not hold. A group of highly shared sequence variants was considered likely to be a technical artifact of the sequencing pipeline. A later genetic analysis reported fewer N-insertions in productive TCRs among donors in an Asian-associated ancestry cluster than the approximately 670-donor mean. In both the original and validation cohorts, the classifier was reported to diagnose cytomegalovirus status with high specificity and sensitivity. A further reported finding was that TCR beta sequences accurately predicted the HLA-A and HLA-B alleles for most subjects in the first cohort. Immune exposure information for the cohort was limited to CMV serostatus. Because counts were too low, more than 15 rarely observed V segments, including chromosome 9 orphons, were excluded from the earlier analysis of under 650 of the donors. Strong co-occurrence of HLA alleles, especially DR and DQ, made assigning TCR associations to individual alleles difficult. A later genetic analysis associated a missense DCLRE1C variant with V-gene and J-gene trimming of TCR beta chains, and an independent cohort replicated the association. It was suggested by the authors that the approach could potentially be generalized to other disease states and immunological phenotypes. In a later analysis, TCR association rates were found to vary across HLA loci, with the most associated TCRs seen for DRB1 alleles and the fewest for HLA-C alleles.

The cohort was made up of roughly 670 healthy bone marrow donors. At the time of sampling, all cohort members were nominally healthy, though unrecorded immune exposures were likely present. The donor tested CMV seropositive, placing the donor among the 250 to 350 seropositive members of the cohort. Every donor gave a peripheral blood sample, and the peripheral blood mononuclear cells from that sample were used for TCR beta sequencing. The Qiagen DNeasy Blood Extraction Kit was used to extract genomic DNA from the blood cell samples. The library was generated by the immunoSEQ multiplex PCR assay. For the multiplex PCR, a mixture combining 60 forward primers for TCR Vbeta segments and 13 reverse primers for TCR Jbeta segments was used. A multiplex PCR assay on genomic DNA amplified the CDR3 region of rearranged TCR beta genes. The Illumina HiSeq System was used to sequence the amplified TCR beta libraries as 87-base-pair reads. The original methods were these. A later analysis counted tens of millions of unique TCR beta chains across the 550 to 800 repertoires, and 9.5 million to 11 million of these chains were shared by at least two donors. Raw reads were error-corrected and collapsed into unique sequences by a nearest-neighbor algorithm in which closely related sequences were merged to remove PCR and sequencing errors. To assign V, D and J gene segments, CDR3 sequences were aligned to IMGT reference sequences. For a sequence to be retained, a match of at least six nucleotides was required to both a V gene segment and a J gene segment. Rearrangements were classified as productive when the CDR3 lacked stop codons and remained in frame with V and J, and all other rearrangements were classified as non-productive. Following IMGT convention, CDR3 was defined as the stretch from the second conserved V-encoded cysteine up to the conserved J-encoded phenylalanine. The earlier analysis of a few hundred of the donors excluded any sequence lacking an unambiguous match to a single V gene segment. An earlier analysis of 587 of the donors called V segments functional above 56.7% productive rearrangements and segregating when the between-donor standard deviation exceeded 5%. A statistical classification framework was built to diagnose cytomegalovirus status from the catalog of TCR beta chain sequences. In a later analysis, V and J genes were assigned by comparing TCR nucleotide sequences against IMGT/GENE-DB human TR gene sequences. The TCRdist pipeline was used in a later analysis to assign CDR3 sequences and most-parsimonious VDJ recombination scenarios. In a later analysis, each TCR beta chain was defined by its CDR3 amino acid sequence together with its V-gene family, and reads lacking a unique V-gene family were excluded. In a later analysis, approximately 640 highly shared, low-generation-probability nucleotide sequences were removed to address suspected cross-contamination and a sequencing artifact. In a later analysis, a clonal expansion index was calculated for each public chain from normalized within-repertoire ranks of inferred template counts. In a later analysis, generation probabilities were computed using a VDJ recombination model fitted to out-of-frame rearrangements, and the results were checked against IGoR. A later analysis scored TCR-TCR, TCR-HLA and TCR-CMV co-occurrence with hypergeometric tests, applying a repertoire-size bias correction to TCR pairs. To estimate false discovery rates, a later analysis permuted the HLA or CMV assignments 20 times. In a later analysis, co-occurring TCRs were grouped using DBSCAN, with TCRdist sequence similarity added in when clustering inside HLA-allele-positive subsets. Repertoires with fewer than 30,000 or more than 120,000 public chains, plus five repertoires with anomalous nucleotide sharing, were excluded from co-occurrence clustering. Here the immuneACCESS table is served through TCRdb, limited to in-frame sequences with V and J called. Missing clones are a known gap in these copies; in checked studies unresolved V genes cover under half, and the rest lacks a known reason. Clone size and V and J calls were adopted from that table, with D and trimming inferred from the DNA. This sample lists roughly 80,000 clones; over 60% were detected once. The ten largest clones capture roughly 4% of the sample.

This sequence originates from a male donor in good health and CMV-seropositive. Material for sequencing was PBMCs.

For the CDR3, the sequence is CASSLAGTGGDEQYF. The DNA is as follows: TGCGCCAGCAGCCTTGCCGGGACAGGGGGGGACGAGCAGTACTTC. The rearranged chain carries TRBV4-1 and TRBJ2-7; TRBD1 matches 11 bases in the middle. According to the germline V gene, CDR1 reads MGHRA and CDR2 reads YSYEKL. Trimming takes 4 bases off V and 5 bases off J; junction bases not matched to a gene: 7. There are 15 amino acids in the CDR3, from cysteine to phenylalanine inclusive. Only the CDR3 DNA is retained, 45 bases long and in frame from the first base.